A single sample is the source of the 23 T cell receptor beta chains below, sequenced in a study of T cell clones after liver transplantation. The table came from immunoSEQ multiplex PCR; TCRdb's copy has only in-frame clones and leaves some out. The sample yields tens of thousands of clones, 75% to 90% seen once. Sequences were derived from CD4+ T cells from blood, sampled at the 22-month timepoint. The source is a human patient who received a liver transplant. The graft donor may be the source of some T cells.

The chain carries TRBV11-3 and TRBJ2-2; 8 positions agree with TRBD1. V lost 5 bases, J lost 8 bases, and 13 bases stayed unmatched. Germline V gene data show CDR1 as SGHNT and CDR2 as YENEEA. The CDR3 runs 16 residues. CDR3 sequence reads: CASSHTRDRIGGELFF. The CDR3 DNA reads TGTGCCAGCAGCCACACCCGGGACAGGATAGGTGGGGAGCTGTTTTTT.

Worth noting for this clone: The same CDR3 arises from other DNA sequences in this sample as well. The V gene is TRBV19, the J gene TRBJ1-1, with a possible D match to TRBD1 (6 bases). V was trimmed by 4 bases and J by 0 bases, leaving 6 bases between them. Germline V CDR1 and CDR2: LNHDA, SQIVND (reference sequence). The CDR3 loop spans 13 amino acids. This chain's CDR3 is CASSRTVNTEAFF. The CDR3 DNA follows: TGTGCCAGTAGTAGGACAGTGAACACTGAAGCTTTCTTT.

The J gene is TRBJ1-1, the V gene TRBV5-6, with D unclear. The V gene lost 1 base and the J gene lost 6 bases, with 7 bases spanning the gap. The CDR3 covers 12 residues. The germline V gene encodes CDR1 SGHDT and CDR2 YYEEEE. This CDR3 reads CASSLPYAEAFF. DNA of the CDR3: TGTGCCAGCAGCTTGCCTTACGCTGAAGCTTTCTTT.

In this sample, this clone turned up once. The chain carries TRBV25-1 and TRBJ2-5; D unresolved. The germline CDR1 and CDR2 sequences are MGHDK and SYGVNS. Deletions cut 2 bases from V and 7 bases from J, with 5 bases between. The length of the CDR3 is 11 residues. The CDR3 reads CASSEKGTQYF. DNA of the CDR3: TGTGCCAGCAGTGAAAAAGGGACCCAGTACTTC.

The chain has TRBV6-1 and TRBJ1-2, with a weak D call TRBD1 (5 bases). CDR3 length: 15 amino acids. The germline CDR1 and CDR2 sequences are MNHNS and SASEGT. Between the trimmed V and J ends, which lost 10 bases and 3 bases, there was a span of 21 bases. CDR3 nucleotides: TGTGCCACCAAGGGCCCCAGGGAGTTTTACTATGGCTACACCTTC. Its protein is CATKGPREFYYGYTF.

The chain has TRBV2 and TRBJ2-2; possibly TRBD1 for D (5 bases). The CDR3 is 15 amino acids. CDR1 and CDR2 from the germline V gene are SNHLY and FYNNEI. V lost 5 bases, J lost 5 bases, and 15 bases lay in between. The CDR3 DNA is TGTGCCAGCAGTCCGTCCCCACCAGGGACCGGGGAGCTGTTTTTT. It specifies CASSPSPPGTGELFF.

The rearrangement links TRBV5-4 to TRBJ1-2, with D perhaps TRBD1 (6 bases). Between the trimmed V and J ends, which lost 3 bases and 7 bases, there was a span of 19 bases. This CDR3 region has 15 residues. Germline CDR1 is SGHNT and CDR2 is YYREEE (reference sequence). This CDR3 is CASSSEPETGPGYTF. In DNA, the CDR3 is TGTGCCAGCAGCTCTGAGCCCGAGACAGGACCTGGCTACACCTTC.

The J gene is TRBJ2-5, the V gene TRBV5-1, with D maybe TRBD1 (5 bases). The CDR3 contains 14 residues. V lost 5 bases to trimming and J lost 4 bases, with 15 bases between them. Germline V gene data show CDR1 as SGHRS and CDR2 as YFSETQ. CDR3 sequence (DNA): TGCGCCAGCAGTACTGCAGGGCCCTCAGAGACCCAGTACTTC. Translating it yields CASSTAGPSETQYF.

In this sample, this clone turned up a few times. The chain joins TRBV7-7 to TRBJ2-2; TRBD1 is a possible D gene (5 bases). This CDR3 region has 17 residues. CDR1 and CDR2 from the germline V gene are SSHAT and FNYEAQ (reference sequence). The V end lost 5 bases, the J end lost 3 bases, and 19 bases lay between the germline ends. CDR3 nucleotides: TGTGCCAGCAGCCCTATTGAAGGGGTGGGGTACACCGGGGAGCTGTTTTTT. It translates to CASSPIEGVGYTGELFF.

This chain connects TRBV25-1 to TRBJ2-2; D remains ambiguous. The CDR3 covers 14 residues. Germline V CDR1 and CDR2: MGHDK, SYGVNS. The V gene lost 7 bases and the J gene lost 7 bases, with 16 bases spanning the gap. The CDR3 region has the DNA TGTGCCAGCAACCCCCGGGCGTCGGACGGGGAGCTGTTTTTT. Protein product: CASNPRASDGELFF. The whole variable domain, filled in from reference TRBV25-1 and TRBJ2-2, reads EADIYQTPRYLVIGTGKKITLECSQTMGHDKMYWYQQDPGMELHLIHYSYGVNSTEKGDLSSESTVSRIRTEHFPLTLESARPSHTSQYLCASNPRASDGELFFGEGSRLTVL.

The chain couples TRBV4-1 to TRBJ1-3, with no clear D. Germline-derived CDR1 and CDR2 are MGHRA and YSYEKL. Between the trimmed V and J ends, which lost 4 bases and 8 bases, there was a span of 21 bases. This CDR3 is built from 16 residues. The CDR3 DNA follows: TGCGCCAGCAGCCGCGCGCCTGGAAGGACGGGAGACACCATATATTTT. Protein: CASSRAPGRTGDTIYF.

This chain links TRBV7-6 with TRBJ2-2, with D perhaps TRBD1 or TRBD2 (5 bases each). Trimming took 5 bases from V and 6 from J, leaving 19 bases between them. Germline CDR1 and CDR2: SGHVS and FNYEAQ. This CDR3 comprises 16 residues. The CDR3 DNA reads TGTGCCAGCAGCCCACTCACCCCCGTGGGGGCCGGGGAGCTGTTTTTT. Protein sequence: CASSPLTPVGAGELFF.

The V gene is TRBV5-1, the J gene TRBJ1-1; D call uncertain. V was clipped by 6 bases and J by 4 bases, with 16 bases between them. This CDR3 region has 14 residues. CDR1 and CDR2 (germline): SGHRS, YFSETQ. The DNA for the CDR3 is TGCGCCAGCACCCTTTACACGGGGAGCACTGAAGCTTTCTTT. Protein sequence: CASTLYTGSTEAFF.

The chain couples TRBV9 to TRBJ2-7; D perhaps matches TRBD2 (5 bases). CDR3 size: 17 residues. Looked up from germline, CDR1 is SGDLS and CDR2 is YYNGEE. V lost 3 bases to trimming and J lost 2 bases, with 21 bases between them. This CDR3 reads CASSGLPRAESPYEQYF. For the CDR3, the DNA is TGTGCCAGCAGCGGGCTCCCGAGGGCTGAGTCACCCTACGAGCAGTACTTC.

V is TRBV29-1 and J is TRBJ1-2; 9 bases fit TRBD1. The V and J ends lost 7 bases and 8 bases, in that order; junction bases with no gene match: 5. Germline loops: CDR1 SQVTM, CDR2 ANQGSEA. The CDR3 is 11 amino acids. DNA for the CDR3: TGCAGCGGGACAGGGGCGACGGGCTACACCTTC. It codes for CSGTGATGYTF.

Points on this clone: At the DNA level, this CDR3 is encoded by other sequences in the same sample as well. J is TRBJ1-5 and V is TRBV28; D is unclear. This CDR3 is 11 amino acids long. Germline assignment: CDR1 MDHEN and CDR2 SYDVKM. V was trimmed by 5 bases and J by 8 bases, leaving 7 bases between them. CDR3 protein: CASSTGEPQHF. CDR3 nucleotide sequence: TGTGCCAGCAGTACCGGCGAGCCCCAGCATTTT.

This clone was found a few times. The chain joins TRBV4-1 to TRBJ2-3, with no clear D. Trimming took off 1 base at V and 0 bases at J, with 11 bases between the two ends. CDR1 is MGHRA and CDR2 is YSYEKL in the germline V gene. The CDR3 runs 16 residues. CDR3 sequence (DNA): TGCGCCAGCAGCCAAGTTAACTTGGTTAGCACAGATACGCAGTATTTT. This sequence encodes CASSQVNLVSTDTQYF.

The chain combines TRBV18 with TRBJ2-7; 8 bases align to TRBD2. The CDR3 extends over 15 amino acids. V shed 0 bases, J shed 0 bases, and the junction held 1 base outside the gene matches. Germline loops: CDR1 KGHSH, CDR2 LQKENI. The CDR3 reads CASSPPTSGSYEQYF. As DNA, the CDR3 is TGTGCCAGCTCACCACCCACTAGCGGCTCCTACGAGCAGTACTTC.

J is TRBJ2-5 and V is TRBV2; D gene uncertain. Trimming stripped 5 bases from V and 5 bases from J, with 15 bases between. The CDR3 is 14 residues long. Germline CDR1 reads SNHLY; CDR2 reads FYNNEI. CDR3 bases: TGTGCCAGCAGTTGGCAGCAGTGGGCGGAGACCCAGTACTTC. This sequence encodes CASSWQQWAETQYF.

This chain joins TRBV5-1 and TRBJ1-4; 8 nucleotides match TRBD1. CDR3 size: 14 residues. Germline CDR1 and CDR2: SGHRS and YFSETQ. With V trimmed by 3 bases and J by 3 bases, 1 base remained unmatched. The CDR3 coding sequence is TGCGCCAGCAGCTCACAGGGGGCTAATGAAAAACTGTTTTTT. Translated, it gives CASSSQGANEKLFF.

The V call is TRBV6-5, the J call TRBJ2-6, with D hard to call. V was trimmed by 1 base and J by 0 bases, leaving 7 bases between them. The length of the CDR3 is 16 residues. Germline-derived CDR1 and CDR2 are MNHEY and SVGAGI. The CDR3 sequence is CASSYYQYSGANVLTF. The DNA for the CDR3 is TGTGCCAGCAGTTACTATCAGTACTCTGGGGCCAACGTCCTGACTTTC.

This clone was picked up one time. The chain has TRBV2 and TRBJ2-2; D remains ambiguous. Trimming removed 9 bases at V and 4 bases at J, with 24 bases between. Germline-derived CDR1 and CDR2 are SNHLY and FYNNEI. The CDR3 is 17 amino acids. This chain's CDR3 is CASPKNPDLRGTGELFF. As DNA, the CDR3 is TGTGCCAGTCCCAAAAACCCAGACCTTCGCGGCACCGGGGAGCTGTTTTTT.

DNA of the CDR3: TGTGCCAGCAGGGGAGCGGGAGACTACAATGAGCAGTTCTTC. It yields the protein CASRGAGDYNEQFF. The chain couples TRBV6-6 to TRBJ2-1; TRBD2 agrees at 8 bases. Losses at the gene ends were 6 bases for V and 3 bases for J; bases not matched to a gene: 4. The CDR3 length is 14 residues. Germline V gives CDR1 MNHNY, CDR2 SVGAGI (reference sequence).